This TCR beta chain originates from a study of shared clonotypes between healthy human individuals. Only in-frame clones appear in the TCRdb table, and some are missing; sequencing was by immunoSEQ multiplex PCR. The data contain over 750,000 clones, about 96% of them singletons. Study-wide points: The study sampled only blood, and tissue repertoires likely differ. Rarefaction curves obtained for sorted subsets showed sequencing incomplete despite large depth.

Turning to this clone: Its cognate antigen is unknown.

Naive CD8 populations comprised CD45RO-negative cells positively selected for CCR7, excluding terminally differentiated effector memory CD45RA+ cells. The study drew its donors from healthy HIV-negative adults without recent acute infections or vaccinations. All of the donors resided in Nashville, Tennessee, and each was a Caucasian adult. The specimen sequenced was naive CD8+ T cells sorted from blood. This TCR was sampled from a man aged 25 to 40 in good health.

The CDR3 loop is CASSIKERRGGYTF. The CDR3 DNA reads as TGTGCCAGTAGTATTAAGGAAAGGCGGGGGGGCTACACCTTC. The genes are TRBV19 and TRBJ1-2; D is perhaps TRBD1 (5 bases). Trimming stripped 3 bases from V and 8 bases from J, with 16 bases between. Germline CDR1 reads LNHDA; CDR2 reads SQIVND (reference sequence). The CDR3 spans 14 residues.